One TCR beta chain is described in this entry. The sample belongs to a study of blood T cell repertoires in COVID-19. Looking at the study overall: Sites in the United States, Italy and Spain provided acute and convalescent COVID-19 samples. PBMCs, B-cell-depleted T cells, or T cells were the source of the cDNA or gDNA that made up the material.

Original processing methods: Nucleated cell counts were estimated from reference gene primer amplification. Assay used: immunoSEQ multiplex PCR; TCRdb lists only in-frame clones, some missing. The D gene and trimming were derived from the DNA, and the V and J assignments and clone size from that table. The sample consists of about 23,000 clones, approximately 86% of them appearing once. This receptor was taken from a human donor with acute or convalescent COVID-19. The donor label of this sample is uncertain. The sample was peripheral blood.

CDR3 in amino acids: CAISESGGADQPQHF. CDR3 in DNA: TGTGCCATCAGTGAGTCTGGGGGCGCAGATCAGCCCCAGCATTTT. This rearrangement joins TRBV10-3 to TRBJ1-5, with D perhaps TRBD1 (6 bases). Trimming took off 0 bases at V and 5 bases at J, with 11 bases between the two ends. Germline CDR1 ENHRY, CDR2 SYGVKD. The CDR3 sequence is 15 residues long.